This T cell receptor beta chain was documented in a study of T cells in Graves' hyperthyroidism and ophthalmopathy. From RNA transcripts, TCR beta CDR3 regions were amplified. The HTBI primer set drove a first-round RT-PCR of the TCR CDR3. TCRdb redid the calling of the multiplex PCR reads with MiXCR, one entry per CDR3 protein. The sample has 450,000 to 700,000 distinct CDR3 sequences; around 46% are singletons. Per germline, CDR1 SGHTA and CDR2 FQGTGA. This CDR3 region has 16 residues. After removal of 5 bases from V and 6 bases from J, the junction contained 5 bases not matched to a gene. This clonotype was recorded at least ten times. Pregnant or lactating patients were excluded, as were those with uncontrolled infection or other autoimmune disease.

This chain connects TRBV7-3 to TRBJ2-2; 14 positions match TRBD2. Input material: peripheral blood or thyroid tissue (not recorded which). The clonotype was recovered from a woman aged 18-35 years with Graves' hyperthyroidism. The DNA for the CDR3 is TGTGCCAGCAGCCCCCGACTAGCGGGAGGGTCCGGGGAGCTGTTTTTT. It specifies CASSPRLAGGSGELFF.